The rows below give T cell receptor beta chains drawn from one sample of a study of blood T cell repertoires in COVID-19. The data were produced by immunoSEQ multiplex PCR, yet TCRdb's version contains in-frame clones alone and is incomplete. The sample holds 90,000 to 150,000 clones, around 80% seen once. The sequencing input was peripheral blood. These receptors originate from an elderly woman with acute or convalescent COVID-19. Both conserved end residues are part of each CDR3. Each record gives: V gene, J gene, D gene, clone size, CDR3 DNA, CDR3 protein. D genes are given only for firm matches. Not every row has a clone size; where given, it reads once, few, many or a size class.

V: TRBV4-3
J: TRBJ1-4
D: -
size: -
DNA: TGCGCCAGCAGCCAAGGGCGGCTTGAAAAACTGTTTTTT
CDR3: CASSQGRLEKLFF

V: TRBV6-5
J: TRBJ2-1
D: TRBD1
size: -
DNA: TGTGCCAGCGGGACAGGTTACAATGAGCAGTTCTTC
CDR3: CASGTGYNEQFF

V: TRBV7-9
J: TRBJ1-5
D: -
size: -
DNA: TGTGCCAGCACCCCTATCCCCCGGGGGAGAGGCAATCAGCCCCAGCATTTT
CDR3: CASTPIPRGRGNQPQHF

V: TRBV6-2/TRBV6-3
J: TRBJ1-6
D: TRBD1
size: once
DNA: TGTGCCAGCAGCGGACAGGGGAGGAATTCACCCCTCCACTTT
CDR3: CASSGQGRNSPLHF

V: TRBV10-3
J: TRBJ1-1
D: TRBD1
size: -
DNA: TGTGCCATCAGAGAGGACAGGTCGAACACTGAAGCTTTCTTT
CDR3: CAIREDRSNTEAFF

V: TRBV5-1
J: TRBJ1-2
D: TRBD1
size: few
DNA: TGCGCCAGCAGCTTGGCCCCTCACAGGGGCCAAGGTGGAGGCTACACCTTC
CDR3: CASSLAPHRGQGGGYTF

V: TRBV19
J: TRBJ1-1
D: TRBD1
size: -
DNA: TGTGCCAGTAGTCCGGACAGGGAGACTGAAGCTTTCTTT
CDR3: CASSPDRETEAFF

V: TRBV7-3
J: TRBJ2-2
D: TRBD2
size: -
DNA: TGTGCCAGCAGCTTAGGACTAGGGAGCACCGGGGAGCTGTTTTTT
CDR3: CASSLGLGSTGELFF

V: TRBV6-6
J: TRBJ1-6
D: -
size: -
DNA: TGTGCCAGCAGTTACTCGAATGACAATAATTCACCCCTCCACTTT
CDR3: CASSYSNDNNSPLHF

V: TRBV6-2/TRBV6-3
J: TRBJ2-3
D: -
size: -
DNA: TGTGCCAGCAGTTATGCGGGGCTCACAGATACGCAGTATTTT
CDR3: CASSYAGLTDTQYF

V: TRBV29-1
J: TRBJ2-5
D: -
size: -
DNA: TGCAGCGTTGAAGCGGGGTTCCAAGAGACCCAGTACTTC
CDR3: CSVEAGFQETQYF

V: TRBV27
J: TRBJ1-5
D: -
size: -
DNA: TGTGCCAGCCGCCGGGCAGGGGCTAATCAGCCCCAGCATTTT
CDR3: CASRRAGANQPQHF

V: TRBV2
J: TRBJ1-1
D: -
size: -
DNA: TGTGCCAGCGTACAGGGAACGAACACTGAAGCTTTCTTT
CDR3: CASVQGTNTEAFF

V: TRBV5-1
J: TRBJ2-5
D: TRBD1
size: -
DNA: TGCGCCAGCAGCCAGGCCGGGACAGGGCAAGAGACCCAGTACTTC
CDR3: CASSQAGTGQETQYF